The 5 T cell receptor beta chains below were found in one sample sequenced in a study of T cell responses to AZD1222 COVID-19 vaccine. TCRdb's copy holds only in-frame clones and misses some; the assay was immunoSEQ multiplex PCR. This table has roughly 100,000 clones, about 91% appearing once. Sequenced material: peripheral blood, taken on day 0 of AZD1222 vaccination. The receptors were gathered from an adult in good health.

The chain is built from TRBV5-1 and TRBJ2-3, with TRBD1 as a possible D gene (5 bases). Germline CDR1 SGHRS, CDR2 YFSETQ. Trimming took 0 bases from V and 5 from J, leaving 13 bases between them. The CDR3 has 15 amino acids. The CDR3: CASSLGDREEDTQYF. The CDR3 DNA follows: TGCGCCAGCAGCTTGGGAGACAGAGAAGAAGATACGCAGTATTTT.

The V call is TRBV29-1, the J call TRBJ1-4; D ambiguous. V was pared by 2 bases and J by 10 bases, with 14 bases between. From germline, CDR1 is SQVTM and CDR2 ANQGSEA. This CDR3 region has 13 residues. The CDR3 DNA reads TGCAGCGTTGAAATTAGTGGGGATGGAAAACTGTTTTTT. This translates into CSVEISGDGKLFF.

The V call is TRBV11-2, the J call TRBJ2-7; D is undetermined. CDR1 and CDR2 from the germline V gene are SGHAT and FQNNGV. V gave up 5 bases and J gave up 0 bases, with 17 bases separating them. This CDR3 contains 16 residues. The CDR3 DNA reads TGTGCCAGCAGCCCAATAAGCCGAAAAAGCTCCTACGAGCAGTACTTC. It yields the protein CASSPISRKSSYEQYF. Supplemented by reference TRBV11-2 and TRBJ2-7, the full variable domain reads EAGVAQSPRYKIIEKRQSVAFWCNPISGHATLYWYQQILGQGPKLLIQFQNNGVVDDSQLPKDRFSAERLKGVDSTLKIQPAKLEDSAVYLCASSPISRKSSYEQYFGPGTRLTVT.

This clone has at least ten counts. This sequence joins TRBV30 and TRBJ2-5; TRBD1 might be the D (6 bases). The CDR3 extends over 13 amino acids. Germline lookup yields CDR1 GTSNPN and CDR2 SVGIG (reference sequence). V was pared by 2 bases and J by 3 bases, with 10 bases between. Here the CDR3 DNA reads TGTGCCTGGAGTCCTTACAGGGAAGAGACCCAGTACTTC. Translation: CAWSPYREETQYF.

The gene calls are TRBV12-3 or TRBV12-4 and TRBJ2-3, with D maybe TRBD1 (5 bases). The V and J ends lost 6 bases and 14 bases respectively, with 18 bases between them. The CDR3 runs 12 residues. CDR3 sequence (DNA): TGTGCCAGCAGCCGTGGCGAAGGACATCGGTATTTT. It is translated as CASSRGEGHRYF.